Below are 30 T cell receptor beta chains sequenced from a single sample in a study of blood T cell repertoires in COVID-19. Only in-frame clones appear in the TCRdb table, and some are missing; sequencing was by immunoSEQ multiplex PCR. The sample has over 200,000 clones, 75% to 90% seen once; the top ten hold more than 3%. The sample comprised PBMCs or T cells enriched from blood (not recorded which). The receptors here all came from a woman in her 30s who had been exposed to COVID-19.

Concerning this clone: At one end the junction does not follow the germline gene, possibly because of a read error. The chain recombines TRBV9 with TRBJ2-1; 9 positions match TRBD2. From germline, CDR1 is SGDLS and CDR2 YYNGEE. The CDR3 loop spans 15 amino acids. The CDR3, as DNA: TGTGCCAGCACCGTAGGACTAGCGAGATACAATGAGCAGTTCTTC. Translation: CASTVGLARYNEQFF.

This chain joins TRBV3-1 (or the pseudogene TRBV3-2) and TRBJ2-3; 14 positions agree with TRBD2. Trimming took 0 bases from V and 4 from J; bases not matched to a gene: 15. Germline V CDR1 and CDR2: LGHDT, YNNKEL (reference sequence). This CDR3 region has 21 residues. The CDR3: CASSQEGPGLAGVGEADTQYF. The CDR3 bases are TGTGCCAGCAGCCAAGAGGGGCCGGGACTAGCGGGAGTGGGGGAGGCAGATACGCAGTATTTT.

V and J are TRBV21-1 and TRBJ1-4. TRBV21-1 represents a pseudogene. The CDR3 consists of 15 residues. CDR3 nucleotides: TGTGCCAGCGGGGTCCGAGGGAGGACTAATGAAAAACTGTTTTTT. This gives the protein CASGVRGRTNEKLFF.

The CDR3 is CASRTGTGSGYTF. The DNA for the CDR3 is TGTGCCAGCAGGACCGGGACAGGATCCGGCTACACCTTC. V usage is TRBV2 and J usage is TRBJ1-2; 8 bases map to TRBD1. The V gene's germline CDR1 is SNHLY and CDR2 FYNNEI. This CDR3 has 13 amino acids. J was trimmed by 8 bases and V by 6 bases; bases with no gene match: 8. Full variable domain (outside the CDR3, taken from reference TRBV2 and TRBJ1-2): EPEVTQTPSHQVTQMGQEVILRCVPISNHLYFYWYRQILGQKVEFLVSFYNNEISEKSEIFDDQFSVERPDGSNFTLKIRSTKLEDSAMYFCASRTGTGSGYTFGSGTRLTVV.

The chain combines TRBV25-1 with TRBJ1-6, with 9 bases aligning to TRBD1. With V trimmed by 4 bases and J by 1 base, 8 bases remained unmatched. The CDR3 spans 18 residues. Per germline, CDR1 MGHDK and CDR2 SYGVNS. DNA for the CDR3: TGTGCCAGCAGTGGGCCGGGACAGGGATTTTCCTATAATTCACCCCTCCACTTT. Translated: CASSGPGQGFSYNSPLHF.

The chain employs TRBV7-9 and TRBJ2-1; TRBD2 aligns across 14 bases. The germline CDR1 and CDR2 sequences are SEHNR and FQNEAQ (reference sequence). With V trimmed by 6 bases and J by 8 bases, 9 bases remained unmatched. The CDR3 loop spans 16 amino acids. The CDR3 DNA reads as TGTGCCAGCAGTACTGCGGGACTAGCGGGAGACCATGAGCAGTTCTTC. This encodes CASSTAGLAGDHEQFF.

This sequence joins TRBV29-1 and TRBJ2-5, with 7 bases that match TRBD1. CDR1 is SQVTM and CDR2 is ANQGSEA in the germline V gene. This CDR3 has 15 amino acids. V was pared by 5 bases and J by 1 base, with 10 bases of the junction left unmatched. CDR3 loop: CSVILRGQFQETQYF. The DNA for the CDR3 is TGCAGCGTTATCCTTAGGGGACAGTTCCAAGAGACCCAGTACTTC.

The chain is built from TRBV27 and TRBJ2-3, with D perhaps TRBD2 (5 bases). Trimming removed 0 bases from V and 5 bases from J, with 9 bases in between. The CDR3 runs 14 residues. Germline V gene lookup returns CDR1 MNHEY and CDR2 SMNVEV (reference sequence). CDR3 amino acids: CASSLSRAVDTQYF. The CDR3 nucleotides read TGTGCCAGCAGTTTATCGCGGGCGGTAGATACGCAGTATTTT.

The CDR3, as DNA: TGCGCCAGCAGCTTGAGGACAAACCAAGAGACCCAGTACTTC. Translated, it gives CASSLRTNQETQYF. The rearrangement links TRBV5-1 to TRBJ2-5; D perhaps matches TRBD1 (5 bases). The CDR3 has 14 amino acids. Trimming pared 1 base from V and 0 bases from J, leaving 7 bases between. The germline gives CDR1 SGHRS, CDR2 YFSETQ.

The chain employs TRBV15 and TRBJ1-3; D is possibly TRBD1 (5 bases). The CDR3 is made up of 15 amino acids. V gave up 1 base and J gave up 0 bases, with 7 bases separating them. The germline V gene has CDR1 LNHNV and CDR2 YYDKDF (reference sequence). CDR3 region: CATSRGQRSGNTIYF. The CDR3 nucleotides read TGTGCCACCAGCAGAGGACAGCGCTCTGGAAACACCATATATTTT.

On this clone: Additional DNA sequences in this sample encode the identical CDR3. This sequence joins TRBV7-9 and TRBJ2-3, with 11 bases lining up with TRBD2. The germline V gene has CDR1 SEHNR and CDR2 FQNEAQ (reference sequence). The CDR3 is made up of 15 amino acids. The J segment lost 4 bases and the V segment lost 5 bases, leaving 5 bases of the junction unmatched. The chain's CDR3 is CASSPTSGIADTQYF. The CDR3 bases are TGTGCCAGCAGCCCGACTAGCGGGATCGCAGATACGCAGTATTTT.

The chain recombines TRBV29-1 with TRBJ1-2; 7 positions agree with TRBD1. J lost 6 bases, V lost 2 bases, and 12 bases had no gene match. CDR1 is SQVTM, CDR2 ANQGSEA, per germline. The CDR3 covers 15 residues. The CDR3 sequence: CSVERDRVLSDGYTF. In DNA, the CDR3 is TGCAGCGTTGAAAGAGACAGGGTCCTGAGCGATGGCTACACCTTC.

This clone was seen a single time. This chain links TRBV30 with TRBJ2-5; D is uncertain. CDR1 GTSNPN and CDR2 SVGIG come from the germline V gene (reference sequence). The V gene lost 7 bases and the J gene lost 3 bases, with 12 bases spanning the gap. The CDR3 runs to 12 residues. This CDR3 reads CASSRLEETQYF. The DNA for the CDR3 is TGTGCCTCCTCAAGATTAGAAGAGACCCAGTACTTC.

The chain combines TRBV7-2 with TRBJ1-5, with 8 positions matching TRBD1. This CDR3 is built from 17 residues. The trim removed 3 bases at V and 3 bases at J, leaving 10 bases unmatched. The germline gives CDR1 SGHTA, CDR2 FQGNSA. The CDR3 protein is CASSFRGQGVNNQPQHF. The DNA of the CDR3 is TGTGCCAGCAGCTTCAGGGGGCAAGGGGTCAACAATCAGCCCCAGCATTTT.

This sequence joins TRBV5-1 and TRBJ2-7, with 8 positions matching TRBD2. J gave up 0 bases and V 4 bases, and 6 bases lay outside the gene matches. The CDR3 runs to 15 residues. Germline values: CDR1 SGHRS, CDR2 YFSETQ. Here the CDR3 reads CASSPPSGSSYEQYF. The CDR3 DNA sequence: TGCGCCAGCAGCCCCCCGAGCGGGAGCTCCTACGAGCAGTACTTC.

The chain links TRBV5-1 to TRBJ2-2, with TRBD2 matching 10 bases. Germline CDR1 is SGHRS and CDR2 is YFSETQ. CDR3 size: 16 residues. V was pared by 5 bases and J by 3 bases, with 7 bases of the junction left unmatched. This CDR3 is CASRLAGGGDTGELFF. CDR3 bases: TGCGCCAGCAGGTTAGCGGGAGGCGGAGACACCGGGGAGCTGTTTTTT.

The rearrangement links TRBV7-6 to TRBJ2-1; 8 bases are a match to TRBD2. This CDR3 contains 16 residues. The V segment lost 0 bases and the J segment 7 bases; nucleotides outside the gene matches: 8. The germline V gene has CDR1 SGHVS and CDR2 FNYEAQ. CDR3 region: CASSLARRAGGNEQFF. The CDR3 region has the DNA TGTGCCAGCAGCTTAGCCCGACGGGCGGGAGGTAATGAGCAGTTCTTC.

This clone showed up just once. V and J are TRBV4-1 and TRBJ1-4; D call uncertain. V was shortened by 1 base and J by 3 bases, with 9 bases between the two germline ends. Germline CDR1 and CDR2: MGHRA and YSYEKL. The CDR3 spans 15 residues. CDR3 coding DNA: TGCGCCAGCAGCCAAGGCAGGATGGCTAATGAAAAACTGTTTTTT. This translates into CASSQGRMANEKLFF.

V and J are TRBV27 and TRBJ1-6; D gene ambiguous. Trimming shortened V by 3 bases and J by 6 bases, and 15 bases separated the two germline ends. Germline V CDR1 and CDR2: MNHEY, SMNVEV (reference sequence). The CDR3 has 16 amino acids. In DNA, the CDR3 is TGTGCCAGCAGTTTTTTTGGACTTCAACTTAATTCACCCCTCCACTTT. It is translated as CASSFFGLQLNSPLHF.

This rearrangement joins TRBV5-1 to TRBJ2-1; 10 bases are shared with TRBD2. The V gene's germline CDR1 is SGHRS and CDR2 YFSETQ. V lost 5 bases to trimming and J lost 1 base; unmatched junction nucleotides: 3. This CDR3 contains 15 residues. CDR3 region: CASRPGLASYNEQFF. CDR3 sequence (DNA): TGCGCCAGCAGACCGGGACTAGCGTCCTACAATGAGCAGTTCTTC.

The rearrangement links TRBV29-1 to TRBJ2-3; D gene uncertain. V lost 0 bases, J lost 0 bases, and 10 bases lay in between. This CDR3 is 15 amino acids long. CDR1 and CDR2 (germline): SQVTM, ANQGSEA. The CDR3 DNA follows: TGCAGCGTTGAAGAAAGGAGCGCGAGCACAGATACGCAGTATTTT. Protein product: CSVEERSASTDTQYF.

This chain uses TRBV11-2 with TRBJ2-7; 7 bases map to TRBD1. CDR1 is SGHAT and CDR2 is FQNNGV in the germline V gene. V was clipped by 5 bases and J by 0 bases; unmatched bases: 7. The CDR3 sequence is 15 residues long. The CDR3 here is CASSLNRGSSYEQYF. CDR3 nucleotide sequence: TGTGCCAGCAGCCTTAACAGGGGCAGCTCCTACGAGCAGTACTTC.

V usage is TRBV7-9 and J usage is TRBJ1-1; 8 positions agree with TRBD1. The CDR3 consists of 12 residues. V shed 5 bases, J shed 13 bases, and the junction held 9 bases outside the gene matches. Germline CDR1 and CDR2: SEHNR and FQNEAQ (reference sequence). This CDR3 reads CASSPGQGKDFF. CDR3 sequence (DNA): TGTGCCAGCAGCCCTGGACAGGGTAAGGATTTCTTT.

J is TRBJ1-5 and V is TRBV4-1; no clear D. Germline V gene sequence: CDR1 MGHRA, CDR2 YSYEKL. The CDR3 sequence is 13 residues long. The V gene lost 1 base and the J gene lost 5 bases, with 6 bases spanning the gap. The CDR3 reads CASSQGRDQPQHF. In nucleotides, the CDR3 is TGCGCCAGCAGCCAAGGGAGGGATCAGCCCCAGCATTTT.

Here the CDR3 reads CASSGPRWFTF. The CDR3 bases are TGTGCCAGCAGTGGACCCAGGTGGTTCACCTTC. This chain joins TRBV2 and TRBJ1-2; D ambiguous. The germline V gene has CDR1 SNHLY and CDR2 FYNNEI. This CDR3 is built from 11 residues. Trimming stripped 4 bases from V and 13 bases from J, with 13 bases between. Using reference TRBV2 and TRBJ1-2 for the parts outside the CDR3, the full variable domain is EPEVTQTPSHQVTQMGQEVILRCVPISNHLYFYWYRQILGQKVEFLVSFYNNEISEKSEIFDDQFSVERPDGSNFTLKIRSTKLEDSAMYFCASSGPRWFTFGSGTRLTVV.

V is TRBV21-1 and J is TRBJ2-5; the table gives TRBD1 as D, unverified against the DNA. TRBV21-1 is assigned pseudogene status. The CDR3 is 16 amino acids. This chain's CDR3 is CASSKAERTDQETQYF. The CDR3 DNA follows: TGTGCCAGCAGCAAAGCTGAGAGGACAGATCAAGAGACCCAGTACTTC.

This rearrangement joins TRBV6-5 to TRBJ2-7; 7 nucleotides align to TRBD2. V was clipped by 10 bases and J by 3 bases; unmatched bases: 15. Per the germline V gene, CDR1 is MNHEY and CDR2 is SVGAGI. This CDR3 region has 15 residues. The chain's CDR3 is CATNPRPSGYYEQYF. CDR3 bases: TGTGCCACCAACCCTCGGCCTAGCGGCTACTACGAGCAGTACTTC.

This clone was seen a few times. The chain links TRBV5-1 to TRBJ1-1; unclear D gene. With 0 bases removed from V and 6 bases from J, the gap between germline ends came to 9 bases. The CDR3 loop spans 13 amino acids. Germline V CDR1 and CDR2: SGHRS, YFSETQ. Here the CDR3 DNA reads TGCGCCAGCAGCTTGGTAGGCGGTTCTGAAGCTTTCTTT. Its protein product is CASSLVGGSEAFF.

The chain links TRBV11-2 to TRBJ2-7, with 7 bases that match TRBD1. This CDR3 has 14 residues. Germline CDR1 reads SGHAT; CDR2 reads FQNNGV. V lost 4 bases and J lost 1; bases outside the gene matches: 4. This chain's CDR3 is CASSSWDSSYEQYF. The CDR3 coding sequence is TGTGCCAGCAGCTCGTGGGACAGTTCCTACGAGCAGTACTTC.

The chain combines TRBV19 with TRBJ1-5; a possible D gene is TRBD1 (5 bases). Trimming removed 5 bases from V and 11 bases from J, with 16 bases in between. The CDR3 sequence is 13 residues long. In germline, CDR1 is LNHDA, CDR2 SQIVND (reference sequence). This chain's CDR3 is CASSQQAHGAQHF. DNA for the CDR3: TGTGCCAGTAGTCAACAGGCCCATGGGGCCCAGCATTTT.